A selection of T cell receptor beta chains follows, all from one sample in a study of technical replicates of blood from a handful of donors. The protocol was immunoSEQ multiplex PCR, while the TCRdb copy is restricted to in-frame clones and leaves out a portion. The top ten hold approximately 0.37% of the sample, which has 80,000 to 95,000 clones, 95% to 97% seen once. Specimen: T cells isolated from PBMCs. The receptors here all came from a human donor in good health. Each CDR3 is given with its conserved first and last residue. A D gene is named only where the DNA matches it firmly. The size of a clone is reported for some rows only, either as once, few or many, or as a class for expanded clones.

d_call clone_size j_call v_call cdr3_nt cdr3_aa
NA NA TRBJ2-5 TRBV4-3 TGCGCCAGCAGCCGCCTGTTAGGTCCGGGGGCCCAGTACTTC CASSRLLGPGAQYF
NA NA TRBJ2-1 TRBV7-9 TGTGCCAGCAGCTTAGAGGTCAGGGGGGCCACCTACAATGAGCAGTTCTTC CASSLEVRGATYNEQFF
NA NA TRBJ1-1 TRBV19 TGTGCCACCGGAAGGGACATCCTCGGGGTGAACACTGAAGCTTTCTTT CATGRDILGVNTEAFF
TRBD1 NA TRBJ1-2 TRBV19 TGTGCCAGTAGTATACTTGGAACAGGGGATGGCTACACCTTC CASSILGTGDGYTF
TRBD1 once TRBJ2-2 TRBV7-7 TGTGCCAGCAGGCTGACAGGGGATGGCGGGGAGCTGTTTTTT CASRLTGDGGELFF
NA NA TRBJ2-1 TRBV19 TGTGCCAGTAGTATAGAACGAAGCGGTCGACAACTCTTC CASSIERSGRQLF
NA NA TRBJ1-1 TRBV2 TGTGCCAGCAGGCTGAAGACCGGCGGGAACACTGAAGCTTTCTTT CASRLKTGGNTEAFF
NA NA TRBJ2-5 TRBV7-9 TGTGCCAGCAGCCCCCGGGGAAACCCTCAAGAGACCCAGTACTTC CASSPRGNPQETQYF
NA NA TRBJ1-1 TRBV13 TGTGCCAGCAGTGCCAAAGGTGAGGGGAACACTGAAGCTTTCTTT CASSAKGEGNTEAFF
TRBD1 NA TRBJ1-1 TRBV6-4 TGTGCCAGCAGTCCCACCGGGACAGGGGGCGCTGGAACTGAAGCTTTCTTT CASSPTGTGGAGTEAFF
TRBD2 once TRBJ2-5 TRBV6-1 TGTGCCAGCAGTGAAGGGCTAGCGGAGGGAGAGACCCAGTACTTC CASSEGLAEGETQYF
NA NA TRBJ2-2 TRBV11-3 TGTGCCAGCAGCTTACAGGGGCCGAACACCGGGGAGCTGTTTTTT CASSLQGPNTGELFF
TRBD2 NA TRBJ2-3 TRBV4-3 TGCGCCAGCAGCCAAGGGGTAGCGGGGACCACAGATACGCAGTATTTT CASSQGVAGTTDTQYF
TRBD1 NA TRBJ1-2 TRBV6-5 TGTGCCAGCAGTTATAACCTGGGACAGATGATGTATGGCTACACCTTC CASSYNLGQMMYGYTF
NA NA TRBJ1-4 TRBV30 TGTGCCTGGAGACAGATCTCCACTAATGAAAAACTGTTTTTT CAWRQISTNEKLFF
TRBD1 NA TRBJ2-7 TRBV5-3 TGTGCCAGGGACAGGGCCCAATCCTACGAGCAGTACTTC CARDRAQSYEQYF
TRBD1 NA TRBJ1-4 TRBV11-2 TGTGCCAGCAGCAAAACCGGGACAGGGGATGAAAAACTGTTTTTT CASSKTGTGDEKLFF
TRBD2 NA TRBJ2-5 TRBV5-1 TGCGCCAGCAGCTTTAGGACTAGCGGAGAGAAAGAGACCCAGTACTTC CASSFRTSGEKETQYF
NA NA TRBJ2-1 TRBV18 TGTGCCAGCTCACCATCGATCGGGGGACGGTCCGGTGAGCAGTTCTTC CASSPSIGGRSGEQFF
TRBD2 NA TRBJ2-7 TRBV9 TGTGCCAGCAGCCCCCGGACTAGCGGGCCCGCCTCCTACGAGCAGTACTTC CASSPRTSGPASYEQYF
NA NA TRBJ1-2 TRBV2 TGTGCCAGCAGTGAGGTCAGGGCCTATGGCTACACCTTC CASSEVRAYGYTF
NA NA TRBJ1-1 TRBV15 TGTGCCACCAGCGAGGTAATGAACACTGAAGCTTTCTTT CATSEVMNTEAFF
TRBD2 NA TRBJ2-3 TRBV7-9 TGTGCCAGCAGCTGGGGGACTAGCGGACTCACAGATACGCAGTATTTT CASSWGTSGLTDTQYF
TRBD1 once TRBJ2-7 TRBV15 TGTGCCACCAGCAGAGATCCCGACAGGGCCGACTACGAGCAGTACTTC CATSRDPDRADYEQYF
TRBD2 NA TRBJ2-1 TRBV10-3 TGTGCCATCAGTTGGGTAGCGGGAGGGAGTTACGAGCAGTTCTTC CAISWVAGGSYEQFF
NA NA TRBJ1-4 TRBV2 TGTGCCGGAGAAGGGGAAGCTAATGAAAAACTGTTTTTT CAGEGEANEKLFF
TRBD1 once TRBJ1-3 TRBV7-2 TGTGCCAGCAGCTCCCCCAACAGGGGATCTTTTGGAAACACCATATATTTT CASSSPNRGSFGNTIYF
NA NA TRBJ1-2 TRBV20-1 TGCAGGAGGGCCAATGGCTACACCTTC CRRANGYTF
TRBD2 NA TRBJ2-7 TRBV7-8 TGTGCCAGCAGCCGACCGATAGCGGGAGCCGTCTTTATGGAGCAGTACTTC CASSRPIAGAVFMEQYF
NA NA TRBJ2-7 TRBV19 TGTGCCAGTAGTTTTCCCGAGGGACAAGACGTCTACGAGCAGTACTTC CASSFPEGQDVYEQYF
TRBD2 NA TRBJ2-3 TRBV11-2 TGTGCCAGCAGCTTAGATTCCCGGGGGGGAGATACGCAGTATTTT CASSLDSRGGDTQYF
NA NA TRBJ1-5 TRBV7-9 TGTGCCAGCAGCGAGGCTGGCCAGCCCCAGCATTTT CASSEAGQPQHF
TRBD1 NA TRBJ2-1 TRBV27 TGTGCCAGCAGCCTCGCCGGACAGGGGAGGAATGAGCAGTTCTTC CASSLAGQGRNEQFF
TRBD1 NA TRBJ1-3 TRBV7-2 TGTGCCAGCAGTCGTTCCCGCTCAGGGGGCGCGGGAAACACCATATATTTT CASSRSRSGGAGNTIYF
TRBD1 NA TRBJ1-2 TRBV27 TGTGCCAGCAGTTTTCAGGCCGGGACAGGGGGCCAAGGCTACACCTTC CASSFQAGTGGQGYTF
NA NA TRBJ2-5 TRBV5-6 TGTGCCAGCAGCTTGATTCAAGAGCGGTATGAGACCCAGTACTTC CASSLIQERYETQYF
TRBD2 NA TRBJ2-7 TRBV7-2 TGTGCCAGCAGCTTCCCTTCGGGGGGGGGACCCTACGAGCAGTACTTC CASSFPSGGGPYEQYF
TRBD2 NA TRBJ2-1 TRBV4-3 TGCGCCAGCAGCCACCTACTAGCGGGCTACAATGAGCAGTTCTTC CASSHLLAGYNEQFF
TRBD1 once TRBJ2-4 TRBV6-5 TGTGCCAGCAGTCGACAGGGTAACATTCAGTACTTC CASSRQGNIQYF
TRBD1 NA TRBJ2-7 TRBV19 TGTGCCAGTAGTTCACAGGGGAACTACGAGCAGTACTTC CASSSQGNYEQYF
TRBD2 NA TRBJ2-2 TRBV30 TGTGCCTGGAGTGGCGGGAGGGCCTTTACCGGGGAGCTGTTTTTT CAWSGGRAFTGELFF
NA NA TRBJ2-7 TRBV4-3 TGCGCCAGCAGCCCCACAGAGGGAAACTACGAGCAGTACTTC CASSPTEGNYEQYF
NA NA TRBJ2-7 TRBV18 TGTGCCAGCTCACCGAGACATACCTACGAGCAGTACTTC CASSPRHTYEQYF
TRBD1 NA TRBJ1-5 TRBV6-1 TGTGCCAGCAGTGAATTGTACAGGGGGACGGAAAGCAATCAGCCCCAGCATTTT CASSELYRGTESNQPQHF
TRBD2 NA TRBJ2-7 TRBV4-1 TGCGCCAGCAGCCAATTAGCGGGGCCCTCCTACGAGCAGTACTTT CASSQLAGPSYEQYF
NA NA TRBJ1-1 TRBV5-4 TGTGCCAGCAGCCCCCAGGGAAATACTGAAGCTTTCTTT CASSPQGNTEAFF
TRBD2 NA TRBJ2-7 TRBV7-9 TGTGCCAGCAGCTTTGAGCGGGACTCCTACGAGCAGTACTTC CASSFERDSYEQYF
NA NA TRBJ1-4 TRBV28 TGTGCCAGCAGCCCGCCTTCGGGGGATCGTGAAAAACTGTTTTTT CASSPPSGDREKLFF
NA once TRBJ1-1 TRBV15 TGTGCCACCAGCAGAGATCGGGGGGTGGTCCTTGAAGCTTTCTTT CATSRDRGVVLEAFF
NA NA TRBJ2-5 TRBV30 TGTGCCTGGAGTGTACTTTCTGGTGGGACCCAGTACTTC CAWSVLSGGTQYF
TRBD2 NA TRBJ2-7 TRBV7-6 TGTGCCAGCAGTTTGTTCCCCCGGGACTACTCCTACGAGCAGTACTTC CASSLFPRDYSYEQYF
TRBD1 NA TRBJ2-5 TRBV6-5 TGTGCCAGCATGGTCGCCGGGACAGGGGTGGGGACCCAGTACTTC CASMVAGTGVGTQYF
NA NA TRBJ2-2 TRBV4-1 TGCGCCAGCAGCCAAGAAAGCGGCGGGTTGACTCCATTCGGGGAGCTGTTTTTT CASSQESGGLTPFGELFF
NA NA TRBJ1-2 TRBV2 TGTGCCAGCAGAGCGGACAGCGAAGATGGCTACACCTTC CASRADSEDGYTF
NA NA TRBJ2-1 TRBV4-3 TGCGCCAGCAGCCCGATATTGAGCTCCTACAATGAGCAGTTCTTC CASSPILSSYNEQFF
NA once TRBJ2-7 TRBV5-1 TGCGCCAGCAGCTTTGGCACCTCCTACGAGCAGTACTTC CASSFGTSYEQYF
NA NA TRBJ2-2 TRBV7-2 TGTGCCAGCAGCCCCAGGGAAGGTGCGTTCACCGGGGAGCTGTTTTTT CASSPREGAFTGELFF